These 8 T cell receptor beta chains originate from one sample sequenced in a study of shared clonotypes between healthy human individuals. Assay: immunoSEQ multiplex PCR; the TCRdb copy retains only in-frame clones and omits some. The table has just over 2,000,000 clones, 85% to 95% seen once. What was sequenced was naive CD4+ T cells sorted from blood. Subset noted: CD45RA+ positively selected. The receptor source for this set is a man aged 18 to 30 in good health.

The chain carries TRBV7-2 and TRBJ2-1, with D unclear. CDR1 and CDR2 from the germline V gene are SGHTA and FQGNSA. This CDR3 contains 11 residues. With 5 bases removed from V and 5 bases from J, the gap between germline ends came to 4 bases. Here the CDR3 reads CASSPDNEQFF. CDR3 in DNA: TGTGCCAGCAGCCCCGACAATGAGCAGTTCTTC.

The chain combines TRBV30 with TRBJ1-4; D ambiguous. Trimming took 0 bases from V and 4 from J, leaving 15 bases between them. The CDR3 has 16 residues. CDR1 is GTSNPN, CDR2 SVGIG, per germline (reference sequence). The CDR3 protein is CAWSVLRSTNNEKLFF. In DNA, the CDR3 is TGTGCCTGGAGTGTACTTCGGTCTACTAATAATGAAAAACTGTTTTTT.

The chain uses TRBV5-6 and TRBJ1-5, with a tentative D call TRBD1 (5 bases). Trimming left V 4 bases short and J 2 bases short, with 13 bases between. CDR1 and CDR2 (germline): SGHDT, YYEEEE. CDR3 length equals 15 residues. CDR3 DNA sequence: TGTGCCAGCAGCAGGGGACTCGAGGGCAATCAGCCCCAGCATTTT. Protein sequence: CASSRGLEGNQPQHF.

The V call is TRBV25-1, the J call TRBJ2-3, with D possibly TRBD2 on 6 matching bases. V was cut by 6 bases and J by 4 bases, with 23 bases left in between. CDR3 length equals 17 residues. Germline lookup yields CDR1 MGHDK and CDR2 SYGVNS. The CDR3 region is CASSATEGQFESDTQYF. The CDR3 DNA is TGTGCCAGCAGCGCGACGGAGGGCCAATTCGAGTCAGATACGCAGTATTTT. Supplemented by reference TRBV25-1 and TRBJ2-3, the full variable domain reads EADIYQTPRYLVIGTGKKITLECSQTMGHDKMYWYQQDPGMELHLIHYSYGVNSTEKGDLSSESTVSRIRTEHFPLTLESARPSHTSQYLCASSATEGQFESDTQYFGPGTRLTVL.

The chain is built from TRBV18 and TRBJ1-3; 9 bases line up with TRBD1. Germline V CDR1 and CDR2: KGHSH, LQKENI. This CDR3 is built from 15 residues. Losses at the gene ends were 3 bases for V and 6 bases for J; bases not matched to a gene: 6. This CDR3 reads CASSPGQGAQNTIYF. In DNA, the CDR3 is TGTGCCAGCTCACCGGGACAGGGAGCGCAAAACACCATATATTTT. Together with reference TRBV18 and TRBJ1-3, the CDR3 gives the full variable domain: NAGVMQNPRHLVRRRGQEARLRCSPMKGHSHVYWYRQLPEEGLKFMVYLQKENIIDESGMPKERFSAEFPKEGPSILRIQQVVRGDSAAYFCASSPGQGAQNTIYFGEGSWLTVV.

This clone was counted once. The rearrangement uses TRBV4-3 and TRBJ1-5; no definite D call. Germline CDR1 LGHNA, CDR2 YSLEER. CDR3 length equals 13 residues. Deletions cut 2 bases from V and 7 bases from J, with 9 bases between. CDR3 region: CASSQNYDQPQHF. Here the CDR3 DNA reads TGCGCCAGCAGCCAAAATTATGACCAGCCCCAGCATTTT.

About this clone itself: Since a much larger clone is just one base distant, this may be a read error. Within the sample, other DNA sequences also encode this same CDR3. V usage is TRBV25-1 and J usage is TRBJ2-7; a possible D gene is TRBD1 (7 bases). V lost 7 bases and J lost 7, with 20 bases in between. CDR3 length: 14 residues. Looked up from germline, CDR1 is MGHDK and CDR2 is SYGVNS. In nucleotides, the CDR3 is TGTGCCAGCACCGGAGGGGGCAGCTCCAGGGAGCAGTACTTC. Protein: CASTGGGSSREQYF.

The chain joins TRBV30 to TRBJ1-6; no reliable D call. Germline V gene data show CDR1 as GTSNPN and CDR2 as SVGIG (reference sequence). Trimming pared 4 bases from V and 7 bases from J, leaving 8 bases between. The CDR3 extends over 12 amino acids. Here the CDR3 DNA reads TGTGCCTGGATTGGGTTCAATTCACCCCTCCACTTT. It encodes CAWIGFNSPLHF.